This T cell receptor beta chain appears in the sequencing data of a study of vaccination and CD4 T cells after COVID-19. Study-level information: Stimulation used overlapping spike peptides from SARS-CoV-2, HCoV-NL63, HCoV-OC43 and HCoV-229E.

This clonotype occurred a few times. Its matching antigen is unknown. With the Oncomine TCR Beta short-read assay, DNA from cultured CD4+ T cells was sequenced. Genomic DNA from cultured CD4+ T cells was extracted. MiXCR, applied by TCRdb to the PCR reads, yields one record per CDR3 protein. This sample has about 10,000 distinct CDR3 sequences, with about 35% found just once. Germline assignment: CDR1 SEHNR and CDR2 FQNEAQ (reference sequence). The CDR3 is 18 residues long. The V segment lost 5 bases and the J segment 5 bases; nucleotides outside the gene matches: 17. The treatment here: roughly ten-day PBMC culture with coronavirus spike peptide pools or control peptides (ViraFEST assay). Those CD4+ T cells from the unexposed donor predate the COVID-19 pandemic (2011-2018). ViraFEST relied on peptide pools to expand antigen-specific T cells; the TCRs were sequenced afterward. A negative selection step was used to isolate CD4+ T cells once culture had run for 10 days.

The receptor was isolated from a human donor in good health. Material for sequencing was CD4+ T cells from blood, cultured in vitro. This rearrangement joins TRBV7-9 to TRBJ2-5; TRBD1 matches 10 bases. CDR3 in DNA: TGTGCCAGCAGCCAGAGGGGACCCGACAGGGGGCTCAATGAGACCCAGTACTTC. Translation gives CASSQRGPDRGLNETQYF.